The 25 T cell receptor beta chains presented below share a single source sample, sequenced in a study of read filtering for tumor transcriptome and immune sequencing. Molecular barcoded adaptors covering alpha/delta and beta/gamma chains were used on 400 to 450 ng RNA. A single record per CDR3 protein comes from TCRdb applying MiXCR to the reads. The sample yields over 80,000 distinct CDR3 sequences, around an eighth seen once. The sample comprised a population of CD138-negative cells sorted from bone marrow. These receptor sequences come from a donor at least 40 years old with multiple myeloma.

This clonotype was recorded at least ten times. This chain uses TRBV27 with TRBJ2-7; TRBD2 aligns across 12 bases. The CDR3 covers 15 residues. The V segment lost 6 bases and the J segment 2 bases; nucleotides outside the gene matches: 5. Looked up from germline, CDR1 is MNHEY and CDR2 is SMNVEV (reference sequence). Written as DNA, the CDR3 is TGTGCCAGCAGGGACCTAGCGGGAGGGCCCTACGAGCAGTACTTC. It translates to CASRDLAGGPYEQYF.

This clonotype was recorded many times. V gene TRBV18 combines with J gene TRBJ2-2; D unclear. The CDR3 loop spans 14 amino acids. With 0 bases removed from V and 7 bases from J, the gap between germline ends came to 9 bases. Germline-derived CDR1 and CDR2 are KGHSH and LQKENI. CDR3 protein: CASSPPSGSGELFF. Here the CDR3 DNA reads TGTGCCAGCTCACCACCTTCAGGAAGCGGGGAGCTGTTTTTT.

Turning to this clonotype: A read error may be the cause here, since a much bigger clone is one base away. The V gene is TRBV12-3 or TRBV12-4, the J gene TRBJ1-2; 7 bases map to TRBD1. The CDR3 covers 14 residues. Trimming cost V 7 bases and J 2 bases; bases outside gene matches: 7. In DNA, the CDR3 is TGTGCCAGCACCACCGGGACAGTCAACTATGGCTACACCTTC. Protein: CASTTGTVNYGYTF.

To note about this clonotype: A read error may be the cause here, since a much bigger clone is one base away. This chain links TRBV7-9 with TRBJ2-5; 8 bases agree with TRBD2. Germline V gene data show CDR1 as SEHNR and CDR2 as FQNEAQ (reference sequence). The CDR3 consists of 15 residues. The CDR3 sequence is CASRLGGSGKETQYF. DNA for the CDR3: TGTGCCAGCAGATTAGGAGGTAGCGGGAAAGAGACCCAGTACTTC.

This clonotype was observed at least ten times. The J gene is TRBJ2-1, the V gene TRBV7-2; 11 nucleotides align to TRBD2. The V and J ends lost 9 bases and 9 bases, in that order; junction bases with no gene match: 13. The CDR3 contains 15 residues. CDR1 and CDR2 (germline): SGHTA, FQGNSA. The DNA of the CDR3 is TGTGCCAGTGGACTAGCGGGTGTTCGAGCGGGTGAGCAGTTCTTC. Amino acids: CASGLAGVRAGEQFF.

Worth noting for this clonotype: A read error may explain this, as a much larger clone is one base away. V gene TRBV2 combines with J gene TRBJ2-7; no definite D call. The CDR3 length is 14 residues. In germline, CDR1 is SNHLY, CDR2 FYNNEI. The CDR3 DNA sequence: TGTGCCAGCGGTGATCAAGGAGCCCTGTACGAGCAGTACTTC. Translation: CASGDQGALYEQYF.

This clonotype was counted between two and nine times. The chain joins TRBV11-2 to TRBJ2-5, with D perhaps assigned TRBD1 or TRBD2 (5 bases each). The germline CDR1 and CDR2 sequences are SGHAT and FQNNGV. Trimming removed 5 bases from V and 2 bases from J, with 18 bases in between. The CDR3 has 16 amino acids. CDR3 DNA sequence: TGTGCCAGCAGCCCCGGGGCGGTAGTGGATCAAGAGACCCAGTACTTC. Translated: CASSPGAVVDQETQYF.

This clonotype has a count of ten or more. The chain links TRBV20-1 to TRBJ2-7; the match to TRBD2 covers 10 bases. After removal of 2 bases from V and 3 bases from J, the junction contained 7 bases not matched to a gene. The CDR3 loop spans 15 amino acids. The germline V gene has CDR1 DFQATT and CDR2 SNEGSKA (reference sequence). Here the CDR3 DNA reads TGCAGTGCTAGACCGGCTAGCGGGAGAAGCTACGAGCAGTACTTC. As protein: CSARPASGRSYEQYF.

There are many counts of this clonotype. The V gene is TRBV12-3 or TRBV12-4, the J gene TRBJ2-2; 8 bases line up with TRBD1. This CDR3 comprises 14 residues. Trimming cost V 4 bases and J 6 bases; bases outside gene matches: 4. Here the CDR3 reads CASSSRQGSGELFF. In DNA form, the CDR3 reads TGTGCCAGCAGTTCCAGACAGGGGTCCGGGGAGCTGTTTTTT.

The sample holds many counts of this clonotype. The CDR3 nucleotides read TGCGCCAGCAGCTTGGTGCGGGCAAGTGAAGCTTTCTTT. Translating gives CASSLVRASEAFF. The chain employs TRBV5-1 and TRBJ1-1; unclear D gene. V dropped 0 bases and J dropped 7 bases, with 10 bases sitting between them. Germline assignment: CDR1 SGHRS and CDR2 YFSETQ. CDR3 length: 13 amino acids.

A word on this clonotype: A read error may be the cause here, since a much bigger clone is one base away. The chain couples TRBV4-2 to TRBJ2-1; TRBD1 matches at 7 bases. The CDR3 length is 17 residues. Germline V gives CDR1 LGHNA, CDR2 YNFKEQ. The CDR3 sequence: CASSQDSTTGLKNGQFF. CDR3 sequence (DNA): TGTGCCAGCAGCCAAGATTCGACGACAGGGTTGAAGAATGGGCAGTTCTTC.

This clonotype was found many times. CDR3 amino acids: CASSEAQGANYGYTF. The CDR3 DNA sequence: TGTGCCAGCTCGGAGGCGCAGGGGGCTAACTATGGCTACACCTTC. The V and J genes are TRBV18 and TRBJ1-2, with 7 bases matching TRBD1. The germline V gene encodes CDR1 KGHSH and CDR2 LQKENI. CDR3 size: 15 residues. With 6 bases clipped from V and 0 bases from J, the junction kept 7 bases outside the gene matches.

The sample holds many counts of this clonotype. The rearrangement uses TRBV10-3 and TRBJ2-3, with 7 positions matching TRBD2. The V gene's germline CDR1 is ENHRY and CDR2 SYGVKD. V lost 0 bases to trimming and J lost 5 bases; unmatched junction nucleotides: 17. This CDR3 has 19 amino acids. This CDR3 is CAISESRGAGGSMRDTQYF. CDR3 nucleotides: TGTGCCATCAGTGAGTCGAGAGGAGCGGGCGGGAGTATGAGAGATACGCAGTATTTT.

This clonotype was observed at least ten times. The chain has TRBV19 and TRBJ2-3; 9 bases match TRBD2. V was clipped by 3 bases and J by 5 bases; unmatched bases: 9. Looked up from germline, CDR1 is LNHDA and CDR2 is SQIVND (reference sequence). The CDR3 is made up of 16 amino acids. Written as DNA, the CDR3 is TGTGCCAGTAGTATTCGCGGCGGGAGGGCCGAAGATACGCAGTATTTT. Translating gives CASSIRGGRAEDTQYF. The full variable domain, with the rest looked up from reference TRBV19 and TRBJ2-3, is DGGITQSPKYLFRKEGQNVTLSCEQNLNHDAMYWYRQDPGQGLRLIYYSQIVNDFQKGDIAEGYSVSREKKESFPLTVTSAQKNPTAFYLCASSIRGGRAEDTQYFGPGTRLTVL.

This clonotype appeared many times. V gene TRBV6-2 or TRBV6-3 combines with J gene TRBJ2-5; D not resolved. The CDR3 has 14 residues. V was cut by 2 bases and J by 1 base, with 8 bases left in between. Germline V lookup: CDR1 MNHEY, CDR2 SVGEGT. In nucleotides, the CDR3 is TGTGCCAGCAGTTACCGCCGGGTCCAAGAGACCCAGTACTTC. This encodes CASSYRRVQETQYF.

This clonotype was counted at least ten times. The chain uses TRBV4-1 and TRBJ2-1, with D perhaps being TRBD1 or TRBD2 (5 bases each). The CDR3 extends over 13 amino acids. Trimming pared 4 bases from V and 7 bases from J, leaving 11 bases between. Germline V gene data show CDR1 as MGHRA and CDR2 as YSYEKL. CDR3 region: CASSRGRRNEQFF. CDR3 DNA: TGCGCCAGCAGCCGGGGCAGGAGGAATGAGCAGTTCTTC.

This clonotype showed up many times. The chain employs TRBV10-1 and TRBJ2-5; D gene uncertain. The germline V gene encodes CDR1 WNHNN and CDR2 SYGVQD (reference sequence). V lost 0 bases and J lost 5, with 10 bases in between. The CDR3 is 14 residues long. CDR3 amino acids: CASSESHPRETQYF. In DNA form, the CDR3 reads TGCGCCAGCAGTGAGTCACACCCGAGGGAGACCCAGTACTTC.

A few counts support this clonotype. At one end, the junction sequence differs from germline, possibly due to a read error. The V call is TRBV20-1, the J call TRBJ2-6, with D tentatively TRBD2 (6 bases). This CDR3 region has 15 residues. Germline lookup yields CDR1 DFQATT and CDR2 SNEGSKA (reference sequence). The CDR3 loop reads CSVLVGGPGANVPTF. The CDR3 nucleotides read TGCAGTGTTTTGGTAGGAGGGCCTGGGGCCAACGTCCCGACTTTC.

This clonotype has at least ten counts. This chain joins TRBV30 and TRBJ1-2; D may be TRBD1 (6 bases). The ends were cut back, 4 bases at V and 5 bases at J, with 17 bases in the middle. Looked up from germline, CDR1 is GTSNPN and CDR2 is SVGIG (reference sequence). This CDR3 has 14 residues. The CDR3 loop reads CAWTPGGADYGYTF. In nucleotides, the CDR3 is TGTGCCTGGACCCCCGGGGGGGCAGATTATGGCTACACCTTC.

At least ten counts were recorded for this clonotype. V and J are TRBV5-1 and TRBJ2-2; 9 bases are a match to TRBD1. Germline V gene lookup returns CDR1 SGHRS and CDR2 YFSETQ. V shed 5 bases, J shed 5 bases, and the junction held 7 bases outside the gene matches. The CDR3 is 15 amino acids. The DNA of the CDR3 is TGCGCCAGCAGTAGACAGGGGGACCTTACCGGGGAGCTGTTTTTT. Protein product: CASSRQGDLTGELFF. Based on the CDR3 plus reference TRBV5-1 and TRBJ2-2, the full variable domain is KAGVTQTPRYLIKTRGQQVTLSCSPISGHRSVSWYQQTPGQGLQFLFEYFSETQRNKGNFPGRFSGRQFSNSRSEMNVSTLELGDSALYLCASSRQGDLTGELFFGEGSRLTVL.

The chain employs TRBV30 and TRBJ2-1, with D possibly called TRBD1 or TRBD2 (6 bases each). Germline values: CDR1 GTSNPN, CDR2 SVGIG (reference sequence). This CDR3 comprises 12 residues. Trimming stripped 8 bases from V and 6 bases from J, with 14 bases between. Written as DNA, the CDR3 is TGTGCCCTGTGGGGGGCGGGCAATGAGCAGTTCTTC. It specifies CALWGAGNEQFF.

This clonotype has a count of ten or more. The rearrangement joins TRBV20-1 to TRBJ1-5, with D unclear. This CDR3 is 17 amino acids long. CDR1 and CDR2 (germline): DFQATT, SNEGSKA (reference sequence). V lost 0 bases, J lost 2 bases, and 17 bases lay in between. The CDR3 sequence: CSARDGRNPGGNQPQHF. In nucleotides, the CDR3 is TGCAGTGCTAGAGATGGTAGGAACCCCGGGGGCAATCAGCCCCAGCATTTT.

Notes on this clonotype: It may be a read error: a sequence one base away is much more abundant. This CDR3 fails to terminate in the conserved phenylalanine or tryptophan, so it likely reflects a read error. The V gene is TRBV9, the J gene TRBJ2-1; 8 bases line up with TRBD2. This CDR3 region has 12 residues. Germline V gene sequence: CDR1 SGDLS, CDR2 YYNGEE. Trimming cost V 0 bases and J 13 bases; bases outside gene matches: 3. CDR3 protein: CASSVGSGDQFL. CDR3 in DNA: TGTGCCAGCAGCGTAGGTAGCGGGGATCAGTTCCTC.

The table lists this clonotype with many counts. The CDR3 DNA is TGTGCCAGCAGCTTCTGGTTCAAAGGGAGAATGGAGCAGTACTTC. It is translated as CASSFWFKGRMEQYF. The chain recombines TRBV5-6 with TRBJ2-7; TRBD2 is a possible D gene (5 bases). V was pared by 2 bases and J by 7 bases, with 19 bases between. This CDR3 is 15 amino acids long. CDR1 and CDR2 from the germline V gene are SGHDT and YYEEEE.

The chain is built from TRBV10-3 and TRBJ2-7; D assignment may be TRBD1 or TRBD2 (5 bases each). V was shortened by 0 bases and J by 4 bases, with 10 bases between the two germline ends. Germline CDR1 is ENHRY and CDR2 is SYGVKD. The CDR3 runs to 14 residues. The CDR3 bases are TGTGCCATCAGTGAGTCGGGGGTTCAATACGAGCAGTACTTC. Translating gives CAISESGVQYEQYF.